Shown below are 31 T cell receptor beta chains from a single sample sequenced in a study of siplizumab effects on memory and regulatory T cells. TCRdb's copy holds only in-frame clones and misses some; the assay was immunoSEQ multiplex PCR. The sample has roughly 120,000 clones, 92% seen once; the top ten hold 0.75%. The source material was Tregs sorted from blood. These receptors originate from a human donor in good health.

This chain links TRBV5-1 with TRBJ2-7; D remains ambiguous. V gave up 5 bases and J gave up 7 bases, with 10 bases separating them. The V gene's germline CDR1 is SGHRS and CDR2 YFSETQ. The CDR3 has 11 amino acids. CDR3 DNA: TGCGCCAGCAGAGGACCAACGGAGCAGTACTTC. This codes for CASRGPTEQYF.

The chain employs TRBV19 and TRBJ2-3, with 9 bases matching TRBD1. From germline, CDR1 is LNHDA and CDR2 SQIVND (reference sequence). After removal of 6 bases from V and 3 bases from J, the junction contained 7 bases not matched to a gene. The CDR3 loop spans 15 amino acids. CDR3 sequence (DNA): TGTGCCAGTAGCCCGGGACAGGGTAAGACAGATACGCAGTATTTT. Its protein is CASSPGQGKTDTQYF.

The chain links TRBV10-3 to TRBJ2-2, with 9 bases identical to TRBD1. V gave up 7 bases and J gave up 1 base; unmatched junction bases: 13. CDR3 length: 18 amino acids. Germline assignment: CDR1 ENHRY and CDR2 SYGVKD. The CDR3 DNA sequence: TGTGCCATCAAAGCCGGGACAGGGACCAGGGTGAACACCGGGGAGCTGTTTTTT. This sequence encodes CAIKAGTGTRVNTGELFF.

The chain is built from TRBV4-2 and TRBJ1-6; tentative D call: TRBD1 (6 bases). V was trimmed by 2 bases and J by 8 bases, leaving 10 bases between them. This CDR3 contains 14 residues. CDR1 is LGHNA, CDR2 YNFKEQ, per germline. CDR3 in amino acids: CASSQLQGHSPLHF. CDR3 in DNA: TGTGCCAGCAGCCAACTACAGGGACATTCACCCCTCCACTTT.

This clone appeared a single time. The chain uses TRBV5-5 and TRBJ2-5; D unclear. CDR3 length: 13 residues. Per the germline V gene, CDR1 is SGHKS and CDR2 is YYEKEE (reference sequence). The V end was cut by 4 bases, the J end by 5 bases, with 12 bases between. CDR3 sequence reads: CASSKAARETQYF. In nucleotides, the CDR3 is TGTGCCAGCAGCAAGGCAGCCCGGGAGACCCAGTACTTC. Supplemented by reference TRBV5-5 and TRBJ2-5, the full variable domain reads DAGVTQSPTHLIKTRGQQVTLRCSPISGHKSVSWYQQVLGQGPQFIFQYYEKEERGRGNFPDRFSARQFPNYSSELNVNALLLGDSALYLCASSKAARETQYFGPGTRLLVL.

V and J are TRBV6-5 and TRBJ2-7; D remains unclear. Germline V gives CDR1 MNHEY, CDR2 SVGAGI. The CDR3 has 12 amino acids. The V and J ends lost 0 bases and 11 bases respectively, with 11 bases between them. As DNA, the CDR3 is TGTGCCAGCAGTTACTCAGGAAGCAAGGAGTACTTC. Amino acid sequence: CASSYSGSKEYF.

This chain links TRBV6-5 with TRBJ1-2; unclear D gene. CDR3 size: 13 residues. Germline CDR1 is MNHEY and CDR2 is SVGAGI. The V gene lost 7 bases and the J gene lost 2 bases, with 11 bases spanning the gap. The DNA of the CDR3 is TGTGCCAGCACGCTTATCCAGAACTATGGCTACACCTTC. As protein: CASTLIQNYGYTF.

CDR3 in DNA: TGTGCCAGCAGCGTAGGTGGGGCCAACGTCCTGACTTTC. Its translation: CASSVGGANVLTF. The rearrangement uses TRBV9 and TRBJ2-6; D unclear. The germline V gene encodes CDR1 SGDLS and CDR2 YYNGEE. Trimming removed 0 bases from V and 3 bases from J, with 1 base in between. This CDR3 spans 13 amino acids.

V usage is TRBV27 and J usage is TRBJ1-1; possibly TRBD1 for D (5 bases). Germline V gives CDR1 MNHEY, CDR2 SMNVEV (reference sequence). The CDR3 is 14 amino acids. V dropped 5 bases and J dropped 2 bases, with 12 bases sitting between them. This chain's CDR3 is CASSNGRGNTEAFF. CDR3 nucleotide sequence: TGTGCCAGCAGTAATGGGAGGGGAAACACTGAAGCTTTCTTT.

The J gene is TRBJ2-7, the V gene TRBV5-1; D is unresolved. This CDR3 is built from 13 residues. Trimming took off 0 bases at V and 6 bases at J, with 10 bases between the two ends. Germline CDR1 SGHRS, CDR2 YFSETQ. CDR3 bases: TGCGCCAGCAGCTTGGGGGTTCGGAGCGAGCAGTACTTC. Its protein product is CASSLGVRSEQYF.

V is TRBV2 and J is TRBJ2-2; D possibly corresponds to TRBD1 (7 bases). CDR1 is SNHLY, CDR2 FYNNEI, per germline. This CDR3 spans 16 amino acids. Trimming cost V 1 base and J 4 bases, with 13 bases left between them. The CDR3 reads CASSEGYRGGTGELFF. The CDR3 DNA reads TGTGCCAGCAGTGAAGGTTACAGGGGAGGCACCGGGGAGCTGTTTTTT.

This chain uses TRBV5-1 with TRBJ2-5; TRBD1 is a possible D gene (6 bases). Looked up from germline, CDR1 is SGHRS and CDR2 is YFSETQ. Trimming took off 0 bases at V and 2 bases at J, with 14 bases between the two ends. The CDR3 runs to 16 residues. The CDR3 nucleotides are TGCGCCAGCAGCTTGGGGGCAGGGGTTGGGCAAGAGACCCAGTACTTC. This sequence encodes CASSLGAGVGQETQYF.

This clone was recorded only once. A read error may account for a junction end that differs from germline. The V call is TRBV18, the J call TRBJ2-5, with 9 bases fitting TRBD1. Germline assignment: CDR1 KGHSH and CDR2 LQKENI. This CDR3 contains 12 residues. Here the CDR3 reads CASSRPGTGMNF. CDR3 nucleotide sequence: TGTGCCAGCTCACGCCCCGGGACAGGGATGAACTTC.

J is TRBJ1-5 and V is TRBV7-9; no clear D. This CDR3 is built from 14 residues. Trimming cost V 2 bases and J 4 bases, with 9 bases left between them. Germline values: CDR1 SEHNR, CDR2 FQNEAQ (reference sequence). The CDR3 DNA reads TGTGCCAGCAGCTTAACAACCAGTAATCAGCCCCAGCATTTT. Its translation is CASSLTTSNQPQHF.

V and J are TRBV7-9 and TRBJ2-3, with D unclear. CDR3 size: 13 residues. With 10 bases removed from V and 0 bases from J, the gap between germline ends came to 11 bases. Germline V gives CDR1 SEHNR, CDR2 FQNEAQ (reference sequence). The CDR3 loop reads CATDSGSTDTQYF. The DNA for the CDR3 is TGTGCCACCGACTCAGGAAGCACAGATACGCAGTATTTT.

This clone was seen just once. The chain recombines TRBV5-1 with TRBJ1-1, with 9 bases fitting TRBD1. The CDR3 extends over 14 amino acids. The ends lost 3 bases at V and 5 bases at J; junction bases unmatched: 5. Germline assignment: CDR1 SGHRS and CDR2 YFSETQ. The CDR3 loop is CASSSYRGQTEAFF. The DNA for the CDR3 is TGCGCCAGCAGCTCTTACAGGGGGCAAACTGAAGCTTTCTTT.

The chain carries TRBV5-1 and TRBJ2-2; D is unresolved. Germline V gene sequence: CDR1 SGHRS, CDR2 YFSETQ. This CDR3 spans 15 amino acids. Trimming left V 6 bases short and J 0 bases short, with 12 bases between. The DNA of the CDR3 is TGCGCCAGCATGAAAACAGCCTCGAACACCGGGGAGCTGTTTTTT. It translates to CASMKTASNTGELFF. The whole variable domain, remainder taken from reference TRBV5-1 and TRBJ2-2, is KAGVTQTPRYLIKTRGQQVTLSCSPISGHRSVSWYQQTPGQGLQFLFEYFSETQRNKGNFPGRFSGRQFSNSRSEMNVSTLELGDSALYLCASMKTASNTGELFFGEGSRLTVL.

The genes are TRBV15 and TRBJ1-4, with D possibly matching TRBD1 (6 bases). Germline-derived CDR1 and CDR2 are LNHNV and YYDKDF (reference sequence). This CDR3 region has 16 residues. Deletions cut 0 bases from V and 3 bases from J, with 11 bases between. The CDR3 sequence is CATSRDETGSNEKLFF. The CDR3 bases are TGTGCCACCAGCAGAGATGAAACAGGGTCTAATGAAAAACTGTTTTTT.

The rearrangement links TRBV2 to TRBJ2-5; D perhaps matches TRBD1 (5 bases). The germline V and J ends were trimmed by 8 bases and 2 bases, with 12 bases remaining between them. Germline CDR1 and CDR2: SNHLY and FYNNEI. CDR3 length: 13 residues. The CDR3 region is CASVKGDQETQYF. The CDR3 nucleotides read TGTGCCAGCGTAAAAGGGGATCAAGAGACCCAGTACTTC.

This clone has just one count. The chain is built from TRBV5-6 and TRBJ1-1; D is ambiguous. V lost 0 bases and J lost 4, with 4 bases in between. The germline gives CDR1 SGHDT, CDR2 YYEEEE. This CDR3 has 12 amino acids. CDR3 DNA: TGTGCCAGCAGCTTGGAGGGCACTGAAGCTTTCTTT. Its protein is CASSLEGTEAFF.

This clone was seen just once. The chain couples TRBV7-9 to TRBJ2-7; TRBD2 might be the D (5 bases). Deletions cut 1 base from V and 0 bases from J, with 13 bases between. The CDR3 is 16 residues long. Germline CDR1 SEHNR, CDR2 FQNEAQ (reference sequence). The chain's CDR3 is CASSLVLGPSSYEQYF. The CDR3 bases are TGTGCCAGCAGCTTAGTACTAGGTCCTAGCTCCTACGAGCAGTACTTC.

The chain has TRBV7-2 and TRBJ1-2, with unresolved D. V gave up 1 base and J gave up 8 bases, with 11 bases separating them. This CDR3 has 13 residues. Per germline, CDR1 SGHTA and CDR2 FQGNSA. The CDR3 here is CASSLEFSWGYTF. CDR3 bases: TGTGCCAGCAGCTTAGAGTTCAGCTGGGGCTACACCTTC. Together with reference TRBV7-2 and TRBJ1-2, the CDR3 gives the full variable domain: GAGVSQSPSNKVTEKGKDVELRCDPISGHTALYWYRQSLGQGLEFLIYFQGNSAPDKSGLPSDRFSAERTGGSVSTLTIQRTQQEDSAVYLCASSLEFSWGYTFGSGTRLTVV.

V is TRBV7-9 and J is TRBJ2-5; D call uncertain. V was trimmed by 4 bases and J by 8 bases, leaving 11 bases between them. The germline gives CDR1 SEHNR, CDR2 FQNEAQ (reference sequence). This CDR3 comprises 12 residues. CDR3 nucleotide sequence: TGTGCCAGCAGCTGGGCCTCATCCACCCAGTACTTC. Protein sequence: CASSWASSTQYF.

This chain links TRBV12-5 with TRBJ1-1, with D possibly being TRBD1 (6 bases). CDR1 and CDR2 from the germline V gene are LGHNT and FRNRAP. The CDR3 is 12 residues long. V lost 2 bases, J lost 8 bases, and 9 bases lay in between. The CDR3 DNA is TGTGCTAGTGGTTTGAGGGGGTGGGAAGCTTTCTTT. This gives the protein CASGLRGWEAFF.

DNA for the CDR3: TGCGCCAGCAGCGTCCGACAGGGGATGAACACTGAAGCTTTCTTT. Encoded protein: CASSVRQGMNTEAFF. This rearrangement joins TRBV4-1 to TRBJ1-1; 8 bases agree with TRBD1. Looked up from germline, CDR1 is MGHRA and CDR2 is YSYEKL. The CDR3 totals 15 residues. The junction had 5 bases not matched to a gene; V was cut back by 5 bases and J by 0 bases.

The CDR3 protein is CASLPNRGTYEQYF. As DNA, the CDR3 is TGTGCCAGCCTACCGAACAGGGGTACCTACGAGCAGTACTTC. The chain couples TRBV6-6 to TRBJ2-7, with TRBD1 identical over 7 bases. V was pared by 8 bases and J by 2 bases, with 9 bases of the junction left unmatched. Germline V lookup: CDR1 MNHNY, CDR2 SVGAGI (reference sequence). The CDR3 contains 14 residues.

The V and J genes are TRBV5-1 and TRBJ2-1, with D uncertain. The CDR3 loop spans 13 amino acids. V was clipped by 1 base and J by 9 bases, with 11 bases between them. Germline assignment: CDR1 SGHRS and CDR2 YFSETQ. CDR3: CASSLRSGSEQFF. The CDR3 region has the DNA TGCGCCAGCAGCTTGAGATCCGGAAGTGAGCAGTTCTTC.

This sequence joins TRBV18 and TRBJ2-2; D gene ambiguous. Germline loops: CDR1 KGHSH, CDR2 LQKENI. The CDR3 has 12 amino acids. Trimming took off 2 bases at V and 6 bases at J, with 4 bases between the two ends. CDR3 protein: CASSPSAGELFF. The CDR3 DNA reads as TGTGCCAGCTCACCATCCGCCGGGGAGCTGTTTTTT.

The genes are TRBV5-4 and TRBJ1-1, with TRBD1 as a possible D gene (5 bases). The CDR3 is 12 residues long. With 2 bases removed from V and 10 bases from J, the gap between germline ends came to 12 bases. Looked up from germline, CDR1 is SGHNT and CDR2 is YYREEE (reference sequence). CDR3 loop: CASSFLGAGAFF. In DNA, the CDR3 is TGTGCCAGCAGCTTCCTAGGGGCGGGAGCTTTCTTT.

The gene calls are TRBV7-8 and TRBJ2-1; 10 bases fit TRBD2. The CDR3 runs 16 residues. Germline V gene data show CDR1 as SGHVS and CDR2 as FQNEAQ. V shed 3 bases and J 4 bases; nucleotides not matched to a gene: 6. In nucleotides, the CDR3 is TGTGCCAGCAGCTTCTTGACTAGCGGGTTTTACAATGAGCAGTTCTTC. This translates into CASSFLTSGFYNEQFF.

The genes are TRBV7-2 and TRBJ1-2; possible D gene TRBD1, 5 bases. V was cut by 4 bases and J by 5 bases, with 17 bases left in between. Germline V gene data show CDR1 as SGHTA and CDR2 as FQGNSA. The CDR3 is made up of 15 amino acids. The CDR3 sequence is CASSSRRVGFYGYTF. Here the CDR3 DNA reads TGTGCCAGCAGCTCCCGCAGGGTGGGGTTTTATGGCTACACCTTC.